The clone carrying this T cell receptor (beta chain) appeared many times. The entry originates in a study of T cells in Graves' hyperthyroidism and ophthalmopathy. Trimming took 4 bases from V and 2 from J; bases not matched to a gene: 4. CDR1 is MRHNA and CDR2 is SNTAGT in the germline V gene. This CDR3 is built from 15 residues. Thyroid ultrasound and orbital computed tomography, with clinical symptoms and serum thyroxine and TRAb, informed diagnoses. Amplification of TCR beta CDR3 regions used RNA as the template. TCR CDR3 underwent first-round RT-PCR with the HTBI primer set. TCRdb reprocessed the multiplex PCR reads via MiXCR and lists one record per CDR3 protein. The repertoire holds about 530,000 distinct CDR3 sequences, with 17% as singletons.

The sequence was obtained from a woman in her late teens or twenties with Graves' ophthalmopathy. This chain uses TRBV6-4 with TRBJ2-5; 10 positions agree with TRBD2. Sequencing was done on a sample of blood. This CDR3 reads CASSASGGGQETQYF. The CDR3 nucleotides read TGTGCCAGCAGTGCGAGCGGGGGGGGACAAGAGACCCAGTACTTC.